The clone carrying this T cell receptor (beta chain) was seen once. The entry originates in a study of blood T cell repertoires in COVID-19. The CDR3 runs to 16 residues. V lost 3 bases and J lost 5; bases outside the gene matches: 7. Germline V gene lookup returns CDR1 KGHSH and CDR2 LQKENI. Repertoires were generated with immunoSEQ multiplex PCR, while TCRdb's copy carries only in-frame clones and drops some. This sample carries around 180,000 clones, 70% to 90% of them seen once, and the ten largest clones take approximately 11%. J is TRBJ1-6 and V is TRBV18; 7 bases are shared with TRBD1. The TCR sequence derives from a human donor with active or convalescent COVID-19. The donor label of this sample is uncertain. The sequencing sample was made of peripheral blood. CDR3 coding DNA: TGTGCCAGCTCACCGGGACAGCTTTTAGATAATTCACCCCTCCACTTT. Its translation: CASSPGQLLDNSPLHF.